The source of this T cell receptor (beta chain) is a study of regulatory T cells in long-lasting Graves disease. Study at large: Patients met the persistent Graves' disease definition after over 5 years of antithyroid drugs with positive TSH receptor antibodies. Study-level findings and limits: Thyroid tissue went unstudied; only peripheral blood was examined.

Noted time point: persistent/refractory GD, antithyroid drugs over 5 years with positive TRAb. The authors made the TCR library using RNA they extracted from PBMCs. EDTA tubes received around 9 milliliters of collected peripheral blood. This clonotype was seen ten or more times. Its matching antigen is unknown. According to the study, TCR beta libraries were built with iRepertoire HTBI primers and CDR3-region Arm-PCR. TCRdb reprocessed the multiplex PCR reads with MiXCR, giving one entry per CDR3 protein. The sample carries approximately 440,000 distinct CDR3 sequences, around a quarter recorded once. The origin of this receptor is a female donor with Graves disease. The sample in question was peripheral blood mononuclear cells (PBMCs), obtained when the disease was refractory, from a patient treated with antithyroid drugs.

CDR3 DNA: TGTGCCAGCAGCGGCAGGGGTGTAGCTAATGAAAAACTGTTTTTT. Translating gives CASSGRGVANEKLFF. V usage is TRBV5-6 and J usage is TRBJ1-4, with D perhaps TRBD1 (6 bases). Germline V gene lookup returns CDR1 SGHDT and CDR2 YYEEEE. The CDR3 covers 15 residues. V lost 4 bases, J lost 3 bases, and 13 bases lay in between.